The 26 T cell receptor beta chains reported below all come from one sample, sequenced in a study of cytomegalovirus exposure and HLA in healthy donors. Use of 60 Vbeta and 13 Jbeta primers characterized the PCR. Only in-frame clones appear in the TCRdb table, and some are missing; sequencing was by immunoSEQ multiplex PCR. The sample carries 80,000 to 100,000 clones, 80% recorded once. Sequenced material: PBMCs. These receptor sequences come from a young man in good health and CMV-seronegative.

This rearrangement joins TRBV29-1 to TRBJ1-2; tentatively, D is TRBD1 (6 bases). CDR3 size: 15 residues. V gave up 1 base and J gave up 5 bases, with 17 bases separating them. Germline V CDR1 and CDR2: SQVTM, ANQGSEA. The CDR3 DNA is TGCAGCGTTGAAGGGGGCAGGGGCCCAAATTATGGCTACACCTTC. It codes for CSVEGGRGPNYGYTF. Supplemented by reference TRBV29-1 and TRBJ1-2, the full variable domain reads SAVISQKPSRDICQRGTSLTIQCQVDSQVTMMFWYRQQPGQSLTLIATANQGSEATYESGFVIDKFPISRPNLTFSTLTVSNMSPEDSSIYLCSVEGGRGPNYGYTFGSGTRLTVV.

The V and J genes are TRBV19 and TRBJ1-5; unclear D gene. Germline-derived CDR1 and CDR2 are LNHDA and SQIVND (reference sequence). There are 16 residues in the CDR3. The ends were cut back, 3 bases at V and 0 bases at J, with 12 bases in the middle. CDR3 nucleotide sequence: TGTGCCAGTAGTATTCGGGGTGTCAATAGCAATCAGCCCCAGCATTTT. Translating gives CASSIRGVNSNQPQHF.

This sequence joins TRBV6-6 and TRBJ1-5; no firm D call. Trimming shortened V by 3 bases and J by 4 bases, and 4 bases separated the two germline ends. The CDR3 is 12 amino acids. Looked up from germline, CDR1 is MNHNY and CDR2 is SVGAGI (reference sequence). CDR3 sequence (DNA): TGTGCCAGCAGTTATCAGAATCAGCCCCAGCATTTT. The encoded protein is CASSYQNQPQHF.

With respect to this clone: One junction end does not reproduce the germline sequence, and a read error may be involved. The V and J genes are TRBV28 and TRBJ1-6; 7 bases align to TRBD1. Germline loops: CDR1 MDHEN, CDR2 SYDVKM. The CDR3 totals 16 residues. CDR3 sequence reads: CASSLSTGARNSPLHF. The CDR3 DNA follows: TGTGCCAGCAGCTTATCAACAGGGGCCAGGAATTCACCCCTCCACTTT.

The V call is TRBV5-6, the J call TRBJ1-1; D is ambiguous. This CDR3 spans 15 amino acids. Germline CDR1 reads SGHDT; CDR2 reads YYEEEE. Trimming pared 3 bases from V and 1 base from J, leaving 13 bases between. CDR3 in DNA: TGTGCCAGCAGCTCTATATCCAATAGGAACACTGAAGCTTTCTTT. It encodes CASSSISNRNTEAFF.

The chain employs TRBV5-6 and TRBJ2-5; weak D call: TRBD1 (5 bases). The better agreement between TRBJ2-7 and the DNA end casts doubt on the J call. There are 15 residues in the CDR3. Germline values: CDR1 SGHDT, CDR2 YYEEEE. The CDR3 spells CASSLGPDTSYEQYF. The CDR3 DNA is TGTGCCAGCAGCTTGGGACCGGACACTTCCTACGAGCAGTACTTC.

The genes are TRBV18 and TRBJ1-4; possible D gene TRBD1, 6 bases. V lost 6 bases and J lost 8, with 19 bases in between. The CDR3 length is 15 residues. Germline V lookup: CDR1 KGHSH, CDR2 LQKENI. CDR3 amino acids: CASSKRSQGEEKLFF. The CDR3 DNA sequence: TGTGCCAGCTCCAAGCGTTCACAGGGTGAGGAAAAACTGTTTTTT.

V gene TRBV18 combines with J gene TRBJ2-1, with D possibly being TRBD1 (6 bases). V was clipped by 1 base and J by 6 bases, with 10 bases between them. The CDR3 spans 14 residues. Germline-derived CDR1 and CDR2 are KGHSH and LQKENI. In nucleotides, the CDR3 is TGTGCCAGCTCACCACGTACGGACAGCAATGAGCAGTTCTTC. It yields the protein CASSPRTDSNEQFF.

This clone was seen only a few times. This chain connects TRBV11-2 to TRBJ2-7, with 9 nucleotides matching TRBD1. The CDR3 length is 15 residues. Germline-derived CDR1 and CDR2 are SGHAT and FQNNGV. V trimming: 1 base; J trimming: 6 bases; junction bases outside the gene matches: 7. DNA of the CDR3: TGTGCCAGCAGCTTAGTTGGGACAGGGTACGGCGAGCAGTACTTC. It encodes CASSLVGTGYGEQYF.

The chain uses TRBV5-4 and TRBJ2-7; tentative D call: TRBD1 (6 bases). The CDR3 is 12 residues long. V was cut by 2 bases and J by 4 bases, with 7 bases left in between. Per the germline V gene, CDR1 is SGHNT and CDR2 is YYREEE (reference sequence). This CDR3 reads CASSFQGYEQYF. In DNA, the CDR3 is TGTGCCAGCAGCTTTCAGGGGTACGAGCAGTACTTC.

This sequence joins TRBV28 and TRBJ1-1; D ambiguous. The CDR3 extends over 13 amino acids. The germline CDR1 and CDR2 sequences are MDHEN and SYDVKM. V lost 1 base and J lost 5, with 8 bases in between. CDR3: CASSLYFRTEAFF. CDR3 bases: TGTGCCAGCAGTTTATATTTCCGGACTGAAGCTTTCTTT.

The rearrangement uses TRBV28 and TRBJ2-7; D is uncertain. V lost 4 bases, J lost 2 bases, and 9 bases lay in between. Per germline, CDR1 MDHEN and CDR2 SYDVKM. This CDR3 comprises 13 residues. The CDR3 sequence: CASSSTPAYEQYF. The CDR3 coding sequence is TGTGCCAGCAGTTCAACCCCAGCCTACGAGCAGTACTTC. Filled out from reference TRBV28 and TRBJ2-7, the complete variable domain reads DVKVTQSSRYLVKRTGEKVFLECVQDMDHENMFWYRQDPGLGLRLIYFSYDVKMKEKGDIPEGYSVSREKKERFSLILESASTNQTSMYLCASSSTPAYEQYFGPGTRLTVT.

V gene TRBV5-1 combines with J gene TRBJ2-5; 7 bases align to TRBD2. The CDR3 is made up of 14 amino acids. CDR1 and CDR2 (germline): SGHRS, YFSETQ. The J segment lost 1 base and the V segment lost 7 bases, leaving 7 bases of the junction unmatched. The CDR3, as DNA: TGCGCCAGCCGAAGAACTAGCGCCCAAGAGACCCAGTACTTC. It codes for CASRRTSAQETQYF.

This clone was counted a few times. The rearrangement joins TRBV27 to TRBJ1-1, with D hard to call. Per germline, CDR1 MNHEY and CDR2 SMNVEV (reference sequence). Trimming removed 4 bases from V and 1 base from J, with 13 bases in between. The CDR3 is made up of 15 amino acids. The chain's CDR3 is CASSSPSLANTEAFF. The CDR3 DNA reads as TGTGCCAGCAGTTCACCCTCATTGGCGAACACTGAAGCTTTCTTT.

The chain carries TRBV9 and TRBJ1-1; D might be TRBD1 (5 bases). This CDR3 region has 15 residues. The V gene's germline CDR1 is SGDLS and CDR2 YYNGEE. V was shortened by 2 bases and J by 5 bases, with 16 bases between the two germline ends. The CDR3 loop is CASSVTGRGGTEAFF. The CDR3 DNA follows: TGTGCCAGCAGCGTCACCGGGAGGGGAGGGACTGAAGCTTTCTTT.

The rearrangement links TRBV6-5 to TRBJ1-6; 8 nucleotides agree with TRBD1. Germline values: CDR1 MNHEY, CDR2 SVGAGI. Trimming took 8 bases from V and 10 from J; bases not matched to a gene: 13. This CDR3 region has 15 residues. CDR3 residues: CASSKIGTGDSPLHF. Here the CDR3 DNA reads TGTGCCAGCTCAAAAATCGGGACAGGTGACTCACCCCTCCACTTT.

The chain joins TRBV6-6 to TRBJ1-5; 9 positions agree with TRBD1. V shed 6 bases and J 4 bases; nucleotides not matched to a gene: 4. Germline lookup yields CDR1 MNHNY and CDR2 SVGAGI (reference sequence). The CDR3 length is 14 residues. The CDR3: CASSRTGVNQPQHF. The DNA of the CDR3 is TGTGCCAGCAGCAGGACAGGGGTAAATCAGCCCCAGCATTTT.

The chain couples TRBV30 to TRBJ2-1, with D possibly TRBD2 on 5 matching bases. Trimming stripped 0 bases from V and 9 bases from J, with 12 bases between. This CDR3 contains 13 residues. From germline, CDR1 is GTSNPN and CDR2 SVGIG (reference sequence). CDR3 sequence (DNA): TGTGCCTGGAGTGTCCTTGGACTTGGTGAGCAGTTCTTC. It translates to CAWSVLGLGEQFF. The full variable domain, rest sourced from reference TRBV30 and TRBJ2-1, is SQTIHQWPATLVQPVGSPLSLECTVEGTSNPNLYWYRQAAGRGLQLLFYSVGIGQISSEVPQNLSASRPQDRQFILSSKKLLLSDSGFYLCAWSVLGLGEQFFGPGTRLTVL.

CDR3 DNA sequence: TGCGCCAGCAGTCAATCGATTAGACTAGCGGGGCACACCGATAGCACAGATACGCAGTATTTT. Its protein is CASSQSIRLAGHTDSTDTQYF. The chain combines TRBV23-1 with TRBJ2-3, with 11 bases aligning to TRBD2. TRBV23-1 is treated as an ORF (open reading frame) with a function not yet certain. With 0 bases clipped from V and 0 bases from J, the junction kept 14 bases outside the gene matches. This CDR3 spans 21 amino acids.

V usage is TRBV7-3 and J usage is TRBJ2-2; 7 nucleotides agree with TRBD1. CDR1 and CDR2 (germline): SGHTA, FQGTGA. The CDR3 has 15 amino acids. V gave up 5 bases and J gave up 3 bases; unmatched junction bases: 6. In DNA form, the CDR3 reads TGTGCCAGCAGCACCGACAGGGCGGACACCGGGGAGCTGTTTTTT. It is translated as CASSTDRADTGELFF.

The J gene is TRBJ1-4, the V gene TRBV28; D remains unclear. The CDR3 runs to 14 residues. The V gene's germline CDR1 is MDHEN and CDR2 SYDVKM. Trimming removed 2 bases from V and 4 bases from J, with 8 bases in between. CDR3 coding DNA: TGTGCCAGCAGTTTAGGGTGGAGTAATGAAAAACTGTTTTTT. Protein: CASSLGWSNEKLFF.

This clone has a handful of counts. The chain is built from TRBV14 and TRBJ1-1; D remains unclear. V lost 2 bases and J lost 0, with 7 bases in between. CDR3 size: 14 residues. Germline loops: CDR1 SGHDN, CDR2 FVKESK. In nucleotides, the CDR3 is TGTGCCAGCAGCCAATTGCAGATGAACACTGAAGCTTTCTTT. Translation: CASSQLQMNTEAFF.

The chain is built from TRBV27 and TRBJ2-1; 11 bases are shared with TRBD2. With 1 base clipped from V and 6 bases from J, the junction kept 5 bases outside the gene matches. The CDR3 is made up of 16 amino acids. Germline CDR1 MNHEY, CDR2 SMNVEV (reference sequence). The CDR3 loop is CASSLWLAGGLNEQFF. The DNA of the CDR3 is TGTGCCAGCAGTTTATGGTTAGCGGGGGGGCTCAATGAGCAGTTCTTC.

The V call is TRBV21-1, the J call TRBJ1-3. TRBV21-1 is an annotated pseudogene. The CDR3 loop spans 18 amino acids. For the CDR3, the DNA is TGTGCCAGCAGCATTGGCAGGGAGGCGAGAAACTCTGGAAACACCATATATTTT. Amino acids: CASSIGREARNSGNTIYF.

The genes are TRBV14 and TRBJ2-3; D uncertain. The V gene's germline CDR1 is SGHDN and CDR2 FVKESK. Trimming removed 1 base from V and 6 bases from J, with 11 bases in between. The CDR3 totals 14 residues. The CDR3 sequence is CASSQVPLRDTQYF. The CDR3 DNA reads TGTGCCAGCAGCCAAGTACCACTGAGGGATACGCAGTATTTT.

This clone was observed a few times. This chain connects TRBV6-5 to TRBJ1-5, with 10 bases that match TRBD1. Germline V CDR1 and CDR2: MNHEY, SVGAGI. The CDR3 runs 16 residues. Trimming took 8 bases from V and 4 from J; bases not matched to a gene: 11. This CDR3 is CASRLGQGLGNQPQHF. DNA of the CDR3: TGTGCCAGCCGTTTGGGACAGGGGCTAGGGAATCAGCCCCAGCATTTT.